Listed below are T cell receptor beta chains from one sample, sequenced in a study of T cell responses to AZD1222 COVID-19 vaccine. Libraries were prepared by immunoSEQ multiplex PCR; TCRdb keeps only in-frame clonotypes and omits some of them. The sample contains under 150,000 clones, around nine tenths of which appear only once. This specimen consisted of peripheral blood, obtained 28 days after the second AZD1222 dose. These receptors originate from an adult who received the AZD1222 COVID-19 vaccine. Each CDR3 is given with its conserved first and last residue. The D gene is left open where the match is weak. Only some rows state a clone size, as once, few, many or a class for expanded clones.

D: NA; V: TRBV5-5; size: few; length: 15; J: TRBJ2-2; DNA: TGTGCCAGCAGCTTGTATGCAGGGCGGATCGGGGAGCTGTTTTTT; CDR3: CASSLYAGRIGELFF
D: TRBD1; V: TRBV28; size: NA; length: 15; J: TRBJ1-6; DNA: TGTGCCAGCAGTTTCCGGGACAGGGGGAATTCACCCCTCCACTTT; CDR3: CASSFRDRGNSPLHF
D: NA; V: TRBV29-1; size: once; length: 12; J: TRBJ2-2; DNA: TGCAGCGCCTTACTGGGGAGCGGGGAGCTGTTTTTT; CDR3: CSALLGSGELFF
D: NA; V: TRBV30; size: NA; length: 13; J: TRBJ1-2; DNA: TGTGCCTGGAGTGTCGGCCAGCGCTATGGCTACACCTTC; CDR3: CAWSVGQRYGYTF
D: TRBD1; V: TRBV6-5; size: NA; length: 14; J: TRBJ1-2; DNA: TGTGCCAGCAGTTTAGGACAGGGACTGGGTGGCTACACCTTC; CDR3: CASSLGQGLGGYTF
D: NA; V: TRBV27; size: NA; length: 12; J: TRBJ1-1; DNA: TGTGCCAGCAGTTCCAGGGCCACTGAAGCTTTCTTT; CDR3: CASSSRATEAFF
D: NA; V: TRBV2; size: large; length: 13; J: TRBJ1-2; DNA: TGTGCCAGCAGTGTGTCAGGAACCTATGGCTACACCTTC; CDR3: CASSVSGTYGYTF
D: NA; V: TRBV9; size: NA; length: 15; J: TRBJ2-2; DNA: TGTGCCAGCAGCGTAGGAGAGAGGACCACCGGGGAGCTGTTTTTT; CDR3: CASSVGERTTGELFF
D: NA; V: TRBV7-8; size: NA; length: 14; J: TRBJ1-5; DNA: TGTGCCAGCAGCCCAGATTCCCGCAATCAGCCCCAGCATTTT; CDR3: CASSPDSRNQPQHF
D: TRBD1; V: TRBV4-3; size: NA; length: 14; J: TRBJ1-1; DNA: TGCGCCAGCAGCCAGGAGGACAGGGGAATGGTAGCTTTCTTT; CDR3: CASSQEDRGMVAFF
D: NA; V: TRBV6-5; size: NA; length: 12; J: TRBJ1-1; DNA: TGTGCGACTGCAGGGGTCGGCACTGAAGCTTTCTTT; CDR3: CATAGVGTEAFF
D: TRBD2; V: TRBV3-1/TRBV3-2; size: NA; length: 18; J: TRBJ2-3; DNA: TGTGCCAGCAGCCAAGATCAATTCCGGGGAGGGAGCACAGATACGCAGTATTTT; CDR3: CASSQDQFRGGSTDTQYF
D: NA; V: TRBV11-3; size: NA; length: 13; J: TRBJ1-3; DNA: TGTGCCAGCAGCTTAAAAACTGGAAACACCATATATTTT; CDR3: CASSLKTGNTIYF
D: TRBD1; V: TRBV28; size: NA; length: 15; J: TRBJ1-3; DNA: TGTGCCAGCAGTTCGACAGGGGGCGCTGGAAACACCATATATTTT; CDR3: CASSSTGGAGNTIYF
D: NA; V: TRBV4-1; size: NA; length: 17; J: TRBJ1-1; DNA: TGCGCCAGCAGCCATCCCGGGGGGGTTTTGGAAAACACTGAAGCTTTCTTT; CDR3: CASSHPGGVLENTEAFF
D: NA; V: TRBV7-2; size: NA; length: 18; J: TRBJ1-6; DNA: TGTGCCAGCAGCTTAGGGGGGGCAGGGAGCTCCTATAATTCACCCCTCCACTTT; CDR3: CASSLGGAGSSYNSPLHF
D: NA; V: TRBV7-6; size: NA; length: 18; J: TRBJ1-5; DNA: TGTGCCAGCAGCTTAGGCCCTCGGTTTCGGACTGGAGGTGAGCCCCAGCATTTT; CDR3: CASSLGPRFRTGGEPQHF
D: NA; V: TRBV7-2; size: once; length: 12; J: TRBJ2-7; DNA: TGTGCCAGCAGCTTCCCTCCGGGTGAGCAGTACTTC; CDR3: CASSFPPGEQYF
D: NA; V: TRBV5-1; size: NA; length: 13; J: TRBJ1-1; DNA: TGCGCCAGAAGACGTAACATGAACACTGAAGCTTTCTTT; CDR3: CARRRNMNTEAFF
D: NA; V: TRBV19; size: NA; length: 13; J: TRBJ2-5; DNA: TGTGCCAGTAACGACCGCCTAGAAGAGACCCAGTACTTC; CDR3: CASNDRLEETQYF
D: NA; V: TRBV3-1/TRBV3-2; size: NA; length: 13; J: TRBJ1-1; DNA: TGTGCCAGCAGCCTTACATTGAACACTGAAGCTTTCTTT; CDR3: CASSLTLNTEAFF
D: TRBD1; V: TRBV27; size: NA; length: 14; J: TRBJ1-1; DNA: TGTGCCAGCAGGAGAGGGGGCGAGGGCACTGAAGCTTTCTTT; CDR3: CASRRGGEGTEAFF
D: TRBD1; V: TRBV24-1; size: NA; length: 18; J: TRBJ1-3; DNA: TGTGCCACCAGTGACCGTTGGACAGGGCAAGGGACTGGAAACACCATATATTTT; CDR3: CATSDRWTGQGTGNTIYF
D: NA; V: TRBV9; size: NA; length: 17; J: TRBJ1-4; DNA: TGTGCCAGCAGCGTAGGATTAGGGTATGCAACTAATGAAAAACTGTTTTTT; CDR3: CASSVGLGYATNEKLFF
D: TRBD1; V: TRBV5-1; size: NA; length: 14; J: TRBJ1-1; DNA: TGCGCCAGCAGCCCGGGACAGGGGAACACTGAAGCTTTCTTT; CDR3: CASSPGQGNTEAFF
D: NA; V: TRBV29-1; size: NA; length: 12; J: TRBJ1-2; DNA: TGCAGCGTGCAGTCCGGGGAATATGGCTACACCTTC; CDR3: CSVQSGEYGYTF
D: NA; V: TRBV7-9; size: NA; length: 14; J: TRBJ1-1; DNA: TGTGCCAGCAGCTTAGCGGAGGGGAGGACTGAAGCTTTCTTT; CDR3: CASSLAEGRTEAFF
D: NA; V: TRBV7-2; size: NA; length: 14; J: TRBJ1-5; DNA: TGTGCCAGCAGCCCCTGGGCAGGGAGTCAGCCCCAGCATTTT; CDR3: CASSPWAGSQPQHF
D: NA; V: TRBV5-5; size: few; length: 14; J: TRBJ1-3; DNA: TGTGCCAGCAGCTTGAGGACAGCTGGAAACACCATATATTTT; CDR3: CASSLRTAGNTIYF
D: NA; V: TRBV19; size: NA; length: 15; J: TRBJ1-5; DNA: TGTGCCAGTAGTATAGAGGGACATAGCAATCAGCCCCAGCATTTT; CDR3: CASSIEGHSNQPQHF
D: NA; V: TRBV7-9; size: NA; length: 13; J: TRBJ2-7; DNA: TGTGCCAGCAGCTTCACGGTTTACTACGAGCAGTACTTC; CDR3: CASSFTVYYEQYF
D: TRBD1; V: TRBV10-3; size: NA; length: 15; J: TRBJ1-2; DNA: TGTGCCATCAGTTTCCCGGGACAGGGGGCGAGTGGCTACACCTTC; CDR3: CAISFPGQGASGYTF
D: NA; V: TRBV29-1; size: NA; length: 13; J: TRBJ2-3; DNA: TGCAGCGCTCAGACAGGTGCCCCAGATACGCAGTATTTT; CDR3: CSAQTGAPDTQYF
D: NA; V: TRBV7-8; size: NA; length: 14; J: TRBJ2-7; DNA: TGTGCCAGCAGCTTAGGAGGGGGGCGCGGCGAGCAGTACTTC; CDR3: CASSLGGGRGEQYF
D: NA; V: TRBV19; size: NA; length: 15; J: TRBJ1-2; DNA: TGTGCCAGTAGTATATCAGCGGCTGCTAACTATGGCTACACCTTC; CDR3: CASSISAAANYGYTF
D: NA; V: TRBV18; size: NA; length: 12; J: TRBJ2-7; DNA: TGTGCCAGCTCACCATTCGGGCCCGAGCAGTACTTC; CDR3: CASSPFGPEQYF
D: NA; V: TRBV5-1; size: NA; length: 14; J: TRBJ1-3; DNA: TGCGCCAGCAGCTCGGCGGGGTCCGGAAACACCATATATTTT; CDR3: CASSSAGSGNTIYF
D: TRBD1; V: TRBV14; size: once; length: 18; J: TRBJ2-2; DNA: TGTGCCAGCAGCCCACTCGCCGGGACAGGCCTGAACACCGGGGAGCTGTTTTTT; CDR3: CASSPLAGTGLNTGELFF
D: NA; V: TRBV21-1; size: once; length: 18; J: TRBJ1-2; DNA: TGTGCCAGCAGCAAAGCTGAGGGGGGGGCAATGTGGAACTATGGCTACACCTTC; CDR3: CASSKAEGGAMWNYGYTF
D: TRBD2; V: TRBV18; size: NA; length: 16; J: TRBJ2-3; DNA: TGTGCCAGCTCACAGACTAGCGGGGGGGCCACAGATACGCAGTATTTT; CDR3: CASSQTSGGATDTQYF
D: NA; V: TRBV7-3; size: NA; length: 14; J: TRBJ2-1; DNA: TGTGCCAGCAGCTCCCTAGAGGAGGGCGGTGAGCAGTTCTTC; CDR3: CASSSLEEGGEQFF
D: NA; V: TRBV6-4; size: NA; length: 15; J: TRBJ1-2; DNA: TGTGCCAGCAGTGATAGGTGGACTTCTCGTAATGGCTACACCTTC; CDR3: CASSDRWTSRNGYTF
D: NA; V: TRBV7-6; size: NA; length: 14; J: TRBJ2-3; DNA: TGTGCCAGCAGCCCCACGGGAGCGGGAGATACGCAGTATTTT; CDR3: CASSPTGAGDTQYF
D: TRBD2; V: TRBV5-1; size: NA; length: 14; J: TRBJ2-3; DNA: TGCGCCAGCAGCTTAGGACTAGCGACAGATACGCAGTATTTT; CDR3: CASSLGLATDTQYF
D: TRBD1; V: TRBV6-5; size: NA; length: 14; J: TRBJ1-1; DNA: TGTGCCAGCAGTTTCCCGGACAGGGACCCTGAAGCTTTCTTT; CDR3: CASSFPDRDPEAFF
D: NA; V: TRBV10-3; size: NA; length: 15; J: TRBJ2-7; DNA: TGTGCCATCAGTGATTCCAGGGGAAAAGGATACGAGCAGTACTTC; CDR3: CAISDSRGKGYEQYF
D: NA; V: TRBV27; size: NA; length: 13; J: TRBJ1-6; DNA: TGTGCCAGCAGGGGGTCGGACGGCTCACCCCTCCACTTT; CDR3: CASRGSDGSPLHF
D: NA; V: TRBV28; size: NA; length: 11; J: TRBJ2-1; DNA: TGTGCCAGCAGCAGGGGCCATGAGCAGTTCTTC; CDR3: CASSRGHEQFF
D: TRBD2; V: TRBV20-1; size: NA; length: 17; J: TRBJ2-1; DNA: TGCAGTGCTAGTGTACTAGCGGCGTATAGCTCCTACAATGAGCAGTTCTTC; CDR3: CSASVLAAYSSYNEQFF
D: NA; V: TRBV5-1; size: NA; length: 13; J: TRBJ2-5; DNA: TGCGCCAGCAGCCCTGACAGGACGGAGACCCAGTACTTC; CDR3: CASSPDRTETQYF
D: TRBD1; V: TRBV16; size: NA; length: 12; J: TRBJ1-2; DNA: TGTGCCAGCAGCCAAGGGACAGATGGCTACACCTTC; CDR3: CASSQGTDGYTF
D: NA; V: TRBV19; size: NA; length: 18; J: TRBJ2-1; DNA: TGTGCCAGTAGTATAGATAGCCGGGCCCCCAGCTCCTACAATGAGCAGTTCTTC; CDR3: CASSIDSRAPSSYNEQFF
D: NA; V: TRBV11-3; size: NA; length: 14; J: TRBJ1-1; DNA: TGTGCCAGCAGCGCTACAGGGAAGTTGGCTGAAGCTTTCTTT; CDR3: CASSATGKLAEAFF
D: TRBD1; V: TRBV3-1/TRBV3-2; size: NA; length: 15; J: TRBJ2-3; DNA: TGTGCCAGCAGCCCCCGGGACAGGGGGACAGATACGCAGTATTTT; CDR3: CASSPRDRGTDTQYF
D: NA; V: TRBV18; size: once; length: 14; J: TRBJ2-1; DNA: TGTGCCAGCTCAGATAATTGGCGGGATAATGAGCAGTTCTTC; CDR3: CASSDNWRDNEQFF
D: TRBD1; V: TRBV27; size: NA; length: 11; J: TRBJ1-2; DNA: TGTGCCACCTGGACAGGGGAGGGCTACACCTTC; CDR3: CATWTGEGYTF
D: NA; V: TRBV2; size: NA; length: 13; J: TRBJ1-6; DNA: TGTGCCAGCAGCATCCGCTCCGATTCACCCCTCCACTTT; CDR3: CASSIRSDSPLHF
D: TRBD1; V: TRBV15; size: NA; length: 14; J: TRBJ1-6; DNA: TGTGCCACCAGCAGATGGACAGGGGGCTCACCCCTCCACTTT; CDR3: CATSRWTGGSPLHF
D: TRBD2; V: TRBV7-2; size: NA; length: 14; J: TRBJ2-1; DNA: TGTGCCAGCAGCTTAGGCGGTAGCGGGATTGAACCGTTCTTC; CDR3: CASSLGGSGIEPFF
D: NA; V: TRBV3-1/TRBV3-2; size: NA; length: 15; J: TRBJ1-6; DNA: TGTGCCAGCAGCCAAGATCCAGGGAGGGATTCACCCCTCCACTTT; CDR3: CASSQDPGRDSPLHF